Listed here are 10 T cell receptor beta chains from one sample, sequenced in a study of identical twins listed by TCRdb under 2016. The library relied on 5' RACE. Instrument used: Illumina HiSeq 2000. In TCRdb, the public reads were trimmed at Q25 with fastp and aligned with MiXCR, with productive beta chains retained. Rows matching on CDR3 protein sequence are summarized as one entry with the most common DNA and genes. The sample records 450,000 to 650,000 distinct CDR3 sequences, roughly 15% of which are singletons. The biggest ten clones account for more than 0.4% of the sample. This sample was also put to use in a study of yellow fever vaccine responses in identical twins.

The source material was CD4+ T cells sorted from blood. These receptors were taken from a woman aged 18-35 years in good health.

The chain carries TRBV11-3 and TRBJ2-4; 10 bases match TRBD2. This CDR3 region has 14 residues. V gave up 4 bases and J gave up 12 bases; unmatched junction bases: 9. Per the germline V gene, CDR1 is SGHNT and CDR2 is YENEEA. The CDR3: CASSSLGTSENQYF. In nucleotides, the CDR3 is TGTGCCAGCAGCTCGCTGGGGACTAGCGAGAATCAGTACTTC. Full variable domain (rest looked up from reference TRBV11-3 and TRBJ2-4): EAGVVQSPRYKIIEKKQPVAFWCNPISGHNTLYWYLQNLGQGPELLIRYENEEAVDDSQLPKDRFSAERLKGVDSTLKIQPAELGDSAVYLCASSSLGTSENQYFGAGTRLSVL.

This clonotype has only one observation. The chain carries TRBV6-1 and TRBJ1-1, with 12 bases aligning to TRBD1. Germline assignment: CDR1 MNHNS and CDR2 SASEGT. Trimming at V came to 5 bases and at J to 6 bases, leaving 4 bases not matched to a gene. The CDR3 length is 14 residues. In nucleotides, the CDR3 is TGTGCCAGCAGTACCGGGACAGGGGGCTCTGAAGCTTTCTTT. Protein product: CASSTGTGGSEAFF.

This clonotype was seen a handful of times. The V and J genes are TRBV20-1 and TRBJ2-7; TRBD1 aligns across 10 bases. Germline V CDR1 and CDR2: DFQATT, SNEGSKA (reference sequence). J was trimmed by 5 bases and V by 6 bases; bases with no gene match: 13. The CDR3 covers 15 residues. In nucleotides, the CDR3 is TGCAGTGCAAAGGGGCCGGGACAGGGGTTCCACGAGCAGTACTTC. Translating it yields CSAKGPGQGFHEQYF.

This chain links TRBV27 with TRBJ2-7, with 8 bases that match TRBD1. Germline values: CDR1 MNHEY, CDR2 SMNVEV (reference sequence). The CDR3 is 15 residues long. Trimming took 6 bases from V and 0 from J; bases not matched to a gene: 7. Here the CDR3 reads CASRKTGVNSYEQYV. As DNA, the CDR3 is TGTGCCAGCAGAAAGACAGGGGTCAACTCCTACGAGCAGTACGTC.

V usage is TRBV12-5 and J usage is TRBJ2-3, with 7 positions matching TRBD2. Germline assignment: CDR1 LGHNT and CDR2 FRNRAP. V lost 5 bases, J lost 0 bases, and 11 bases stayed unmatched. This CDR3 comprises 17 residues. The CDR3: CASGPRATSRSTDTQYF. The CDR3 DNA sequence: TGTGCTAGTGGTCCCCGGGCGACTAGCCGAAGCACAGATACGCAGTATTTT. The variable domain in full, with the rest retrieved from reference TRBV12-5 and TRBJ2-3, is DARVTQTPRHKVTEMGQEVTMRCQPILGHNTVFWYRQTMMQGLELLAYFRNRAPLDDSGMPKDRFSAEMPDATLATLKIQPSEPRDSAVYFCASGPRATSRSTDTQYFGPGTRLTVL.

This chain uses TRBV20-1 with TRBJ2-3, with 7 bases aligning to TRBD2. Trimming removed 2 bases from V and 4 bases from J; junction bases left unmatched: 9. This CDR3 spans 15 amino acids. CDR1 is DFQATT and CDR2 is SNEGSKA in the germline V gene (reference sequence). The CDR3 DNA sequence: TGCAGTGCTAGATCCCTGCGGGAGAACTCAGATACGCAGTATTTT. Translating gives CSARSLRENSDTQYF.

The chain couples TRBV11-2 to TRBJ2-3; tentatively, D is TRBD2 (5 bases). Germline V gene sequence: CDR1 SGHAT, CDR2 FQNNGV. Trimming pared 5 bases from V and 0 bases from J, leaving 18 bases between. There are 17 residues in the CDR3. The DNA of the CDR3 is TGTGCCAGCAGCCCCTCCCTGACGGGGAGTAGCACAGATACGCAGTATTTT. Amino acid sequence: CASSPSLTGSSTDTQYF. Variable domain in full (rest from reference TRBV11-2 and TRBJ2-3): EAGVAQSPRYKIIEKRQSVAFWCNPISGHATLYWYQQILGQGPKLLIQFQNNGVVDDSQLPKDRFSAERLKGVDSTLKIQPAKLEDSAVYLCASSPSLTGSSTDTQYFGPGTRLTVL.

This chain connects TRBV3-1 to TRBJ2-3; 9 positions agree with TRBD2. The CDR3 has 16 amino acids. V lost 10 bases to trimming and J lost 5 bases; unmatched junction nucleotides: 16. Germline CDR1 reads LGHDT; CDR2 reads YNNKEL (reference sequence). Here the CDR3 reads CANPMDGGGAIDTQYF. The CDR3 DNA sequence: TGTGCCAATCCTATGGACGGCGGGGGGGCCATAGATACGCAGTATTTT.

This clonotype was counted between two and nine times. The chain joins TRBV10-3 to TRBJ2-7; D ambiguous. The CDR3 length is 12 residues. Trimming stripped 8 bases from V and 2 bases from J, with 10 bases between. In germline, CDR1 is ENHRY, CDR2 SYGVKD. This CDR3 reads CAIGHGPYEQYF. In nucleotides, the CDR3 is TGTGCCATCGGCCACGGACCCTACGAGCAGTACTTC.

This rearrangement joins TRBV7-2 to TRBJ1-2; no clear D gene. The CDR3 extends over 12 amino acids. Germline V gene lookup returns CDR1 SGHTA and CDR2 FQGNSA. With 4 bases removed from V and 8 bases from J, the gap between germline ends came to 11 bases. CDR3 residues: CTSSSPVEGYTF. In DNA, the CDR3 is TGTACCAGCAGCTCCCCGGTGGAGGGCTACACCTTC.